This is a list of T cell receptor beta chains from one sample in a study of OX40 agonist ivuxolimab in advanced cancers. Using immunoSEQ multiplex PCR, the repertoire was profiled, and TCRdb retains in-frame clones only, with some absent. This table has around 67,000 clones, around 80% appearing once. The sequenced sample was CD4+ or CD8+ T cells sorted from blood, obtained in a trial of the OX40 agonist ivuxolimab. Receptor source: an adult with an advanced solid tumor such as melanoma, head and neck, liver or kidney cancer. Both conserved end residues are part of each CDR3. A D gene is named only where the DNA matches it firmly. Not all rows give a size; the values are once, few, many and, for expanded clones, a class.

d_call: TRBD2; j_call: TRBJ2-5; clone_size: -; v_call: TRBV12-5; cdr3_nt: TGTGCTAGTGGTTTCCCCTCTAGCGGGGGGGCTGGGACCCAGTACTTC; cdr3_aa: CASGFPSSGGAGTQYF
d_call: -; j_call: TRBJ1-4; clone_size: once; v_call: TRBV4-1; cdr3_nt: TGCGCCAGCAGCCAAGCATATTATGGGAGTAATGAAAAACTGTTTTTT; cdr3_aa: CASSQAYYGSNEKLFF
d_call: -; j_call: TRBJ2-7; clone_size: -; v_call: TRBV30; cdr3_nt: TGTGCCTGGAGTGTACTTTACGAGCAGTACTTC; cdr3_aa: CAWSVLYEQYF
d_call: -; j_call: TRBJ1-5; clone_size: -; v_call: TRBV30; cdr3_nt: TGTGCCTGGACTGTCCAGGGGAAGGGCCAGCCCCAGCATTTT; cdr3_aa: CAWTVQGKGQPQHF
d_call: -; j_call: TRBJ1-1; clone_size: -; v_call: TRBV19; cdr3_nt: TGTGCCAGTAGTACTCGACCTGGAGGAAACACTGAAGCTTTCTTT; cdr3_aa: CASSTRPGGNTEAFF
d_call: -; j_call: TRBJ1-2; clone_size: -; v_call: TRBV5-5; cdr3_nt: TGTGCCAGCAGCTTGGCTTCAGGCCCGTCTATCTATGGCTACACCTTC; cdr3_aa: CASSLASGPSIYGYTF
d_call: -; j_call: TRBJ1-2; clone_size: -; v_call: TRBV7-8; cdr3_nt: TGTGCCAGCAGCTTAGCGCCATTTAACTATGGCTACACCTTC; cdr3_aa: CASSLAPFNYGYTF
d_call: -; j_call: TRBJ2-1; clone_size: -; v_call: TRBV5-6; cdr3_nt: TGTGCCAGCAGACTACACCCGAACCCCACCAATGAGCAGTTCTTC; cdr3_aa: CASRLHPNPTNEQFF
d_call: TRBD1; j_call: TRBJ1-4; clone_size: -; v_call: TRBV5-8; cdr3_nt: TGTGCCAGCAGCTTGGGACAGGGTTTAGAAAAACTGTTTTTT; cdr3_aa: CASSLGQGLEKLFF
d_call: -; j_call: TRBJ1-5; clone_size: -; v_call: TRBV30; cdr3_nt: TGTGCCTGGAGTCTCCCTGGTAGCAATCAGCCCCAGCATTTT; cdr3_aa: CAWSLPGSNQPQHF
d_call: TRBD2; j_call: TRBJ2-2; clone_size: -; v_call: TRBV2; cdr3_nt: TGTGCCAGCAGTGGACTAGCGGGGGGGCGGCGGACCGGGGAGCTGTTTTTT; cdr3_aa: CASSGLAGGRRTGELFF
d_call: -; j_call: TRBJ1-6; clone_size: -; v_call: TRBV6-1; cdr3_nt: TGTGCCACCCTACCTGGACCATTCAATTCACCCCTCCACTTT; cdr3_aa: CATLPGPFNSPLHF
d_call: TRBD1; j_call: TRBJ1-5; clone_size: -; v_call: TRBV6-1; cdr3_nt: TGTGCCAGCAGTGGACAGGGATACAATCAGCCCCAGCATTTT; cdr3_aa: CASSGQGYNQPQHF
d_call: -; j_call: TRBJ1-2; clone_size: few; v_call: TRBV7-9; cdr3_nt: TGTGCCAGCAGCTTTACTAACTATGGCTACACCTTC; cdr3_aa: CASSFTNYGYTF
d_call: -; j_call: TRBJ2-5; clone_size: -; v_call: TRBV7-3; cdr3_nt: TGTGCCAGCAGCTTAGCCAGGGGTCAAGAGACCCAGTACTTC; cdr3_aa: CASSLARGQETQYF
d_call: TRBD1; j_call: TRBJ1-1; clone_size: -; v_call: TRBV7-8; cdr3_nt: TGTGCCAGCAGCTTAGCGGCAGGGGGGGTGAACACTGAAGCTTTCTTT; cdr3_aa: CASSLAAGGVNTEAFF
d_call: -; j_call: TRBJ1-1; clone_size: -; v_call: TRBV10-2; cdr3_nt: TGCGCCAGCAGTTACAGGGTCACTGAAGCTTTCTTT; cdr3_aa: CASSYRVTEAFF